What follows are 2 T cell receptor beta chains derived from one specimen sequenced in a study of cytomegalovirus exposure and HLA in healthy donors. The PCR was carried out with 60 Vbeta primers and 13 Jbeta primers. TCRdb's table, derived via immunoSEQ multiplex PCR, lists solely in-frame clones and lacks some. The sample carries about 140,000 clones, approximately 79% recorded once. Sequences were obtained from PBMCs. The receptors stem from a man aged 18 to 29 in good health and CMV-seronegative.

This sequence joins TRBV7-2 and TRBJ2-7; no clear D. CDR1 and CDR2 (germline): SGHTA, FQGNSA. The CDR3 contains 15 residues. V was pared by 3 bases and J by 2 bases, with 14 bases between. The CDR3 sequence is CASSLSLAPTYEQYF. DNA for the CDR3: TGTGCCAGCAGCTTGTCCCTGGCACCCACCTACGAGCAGTACTTC.

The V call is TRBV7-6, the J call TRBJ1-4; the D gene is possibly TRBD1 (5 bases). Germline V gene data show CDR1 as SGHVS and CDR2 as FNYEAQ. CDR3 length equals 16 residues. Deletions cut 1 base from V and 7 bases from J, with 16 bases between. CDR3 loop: CASSLVPGGTGEKLFF. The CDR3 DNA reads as TGTGCCAGCAGCTTAGTTCCGGGGGGGACGGGTGAAAAACTGTTTTTT.